This T cell receptor (beta chain) was captured by sequencing in a study of CD8+ T cells in alopecia areata (dated by TCRdb to 2016 to 2019). In the study overall: Treated patients were enrolled in an open-label pilot trial of oral tofacitinib at 5 to 10 mg twice daily for moderate-to-severe alopecia areata. In humans, TCRbeta sequencing was performed on scalp tissue and on sorted CD4+ and CD8+ peripheral blood T cells from healthy controls and from patients with patchy or totalis/universalis alopecia areata. Patients stayed on tofacitinib for 6 to 18 months and then had 6 months of follow-up off drug so that delayed response and recurrence could be assessed. Scalp clonality was compared across normal scalp (n=4), patchy alopecia areata scalp (n=8), and alopecia totalis/universalis scalp (n=8). Tofacitinib-treated patients had biopsies at baseline and at 4 and 24 weeks of treatment, with a later scalp biopsy in several patients. The study used high-throughput TCRbeta sequencing to examine T cell clonal expansion in alopecia areata, in both the C3H/HeJ mouse model and human patients. immunoSEQ multiplex PCR using 35 Vbeta forward primers and 13 Jbeta reverse primers was used to amplify TCRbeta CDR3 regions. RNA was extracted with the PAXgene miRNA kit for fixed scalp, the miRNeasy kit for PBMCs, and the RNeasy kit for mouse skin. Broad study findings and their caveats: TCR sequences shared between patients were less clear than in mice, possibly partly because of HLA diversity in the patient population. Compared with normal scalp, lesional scalp had higher clonality and more expanded CD8+ clones, particularly in alopecia totalis/universalis, a pattern that suggests antigenic drive. Resident alphabeta T cells in normal human skin are also sequenced, complicating scalp TCR repertoire analysis, unlike mouse skin dominated by gammadelta T cells.

Details on this clone: What this receptor recognizes is not known. Base qualities were left out, and no much larger clone turns up one base away.

Trimming removed 0 bases from V and 4 bases from J; the gene matches leave 10 bases unexplained. The germline V gene yields MGHRA for CDR1 and YSYEKL for CDR2. Measured from the cysteine to the phenylalanine, the CDR3 is 18 residues long. Only the CDR3 region is kept as DNA, spanning 54 bases read in frame from base 1. The meaning of the sample's time point label: baseline before oral tofacitinib. Peripheral blood and lesional scalp punch biopsies were obtained from patients with alopecia areata. PBMCs were isolated by density centrifugation and stained for CD3, CD4 and CD8, after which CD4+ and CD8+ T cells were sorted on a FACSAria. The method was the immunoSEQ multiplex PCR assay. For TCR sequencing, RNA was extracted from every sample and reverse transcribed into cDNA to serve as template. First-strand cDNA was synthesized with SuperScript III using a 2:1 mix of oligo-dT and random hexamers. A synthetic immune receptor repertoire was used to gauge amplification bias, and whatever bias remained was removed computationally. Processing in the source paper ran as follows. Raw reads were preprocessed for error removal, and CDR3 was defined according to IMGT conventions as running from the conserved cysteine to phenylalanine. To get clonality, Shannon entropy was normalized by log2 of the number of productive unique TCRs and the result was subtracted from 1. Whether each scalp clone was CD4 or CD8 was inferred by checking scalp TCRbeta sequences against the CD4 and CD8 repertoires from sorted blood. What TCRdb holds here is the immuneACCESS table cut down to in-frame rearrangements. Part of the clones is not present; checked against another copy, under half of the missing clones reflect an unresolved V gene, and the others are unexplained. Clonal size and the V and J genes are those of that table, whereas D and trimming came from the DNA. Present in this sample are about 150,000 clones, around half of which were seen just once. The ten largest account for around 19% of the sample.

The specimen comprised CD8+ T cells sorted from blood, sampled at week 0. The chain joins TRBV4-1 to TRBJ2-3; 10 central bases correspond to TRBD2. This TCR came from a human donor with alopecia areata. The DNA sequence follows: TGCGCCAGCAGCCAAGATACTTTTGGGCTAGCGGGGGCAGATACGCAGTATTTT. The resulting protein is CASSQDTFGLAGADTQYF.